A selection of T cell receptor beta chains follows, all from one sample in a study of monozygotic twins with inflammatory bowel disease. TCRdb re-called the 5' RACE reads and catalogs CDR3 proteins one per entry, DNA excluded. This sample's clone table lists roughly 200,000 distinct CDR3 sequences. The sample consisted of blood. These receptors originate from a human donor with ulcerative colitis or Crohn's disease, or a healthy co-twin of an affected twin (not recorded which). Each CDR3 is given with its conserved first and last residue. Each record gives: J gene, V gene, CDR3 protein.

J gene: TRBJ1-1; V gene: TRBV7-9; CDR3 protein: CASSFFWGMNTEAFF
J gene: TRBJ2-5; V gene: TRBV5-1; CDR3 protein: CASSPAPHETQYF
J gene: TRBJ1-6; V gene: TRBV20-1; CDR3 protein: CSARKASGSPLHF
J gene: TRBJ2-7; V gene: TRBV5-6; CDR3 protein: CASSFYPKPGEQYF
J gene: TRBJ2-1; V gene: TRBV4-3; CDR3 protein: CASSHGRTSGSYEQFF
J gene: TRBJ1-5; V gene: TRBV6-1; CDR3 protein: CASSLFSQPQHF
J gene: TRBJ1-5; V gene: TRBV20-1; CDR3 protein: CSARSTGWEYQPQHF
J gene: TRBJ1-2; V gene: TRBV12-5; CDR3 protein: CASGLPRYEGHNYGYTF
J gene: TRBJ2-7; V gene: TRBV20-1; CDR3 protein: CSARHYYEQYF
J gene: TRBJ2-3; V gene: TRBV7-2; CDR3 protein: CASSFLTGSGTDTQYF
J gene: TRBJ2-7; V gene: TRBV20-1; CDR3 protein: CSVPLTSGVREQYF
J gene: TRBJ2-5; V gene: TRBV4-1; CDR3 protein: CASSQVGGETQYF
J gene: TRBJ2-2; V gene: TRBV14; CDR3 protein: CASSQDVLAGTGELFF
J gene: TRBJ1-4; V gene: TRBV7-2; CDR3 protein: CASSSGYGGEKLFF
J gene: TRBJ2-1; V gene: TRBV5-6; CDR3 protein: CASSPGQGNNEQFF
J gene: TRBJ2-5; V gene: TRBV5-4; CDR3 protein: CASSLGWRESGTQYF
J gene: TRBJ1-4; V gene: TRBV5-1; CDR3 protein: CASSLSGQETNEKLFF
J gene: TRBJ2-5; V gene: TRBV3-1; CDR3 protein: CASSPTVVGAQYF
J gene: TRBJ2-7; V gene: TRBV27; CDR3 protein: CASSGKTGASYEQYF
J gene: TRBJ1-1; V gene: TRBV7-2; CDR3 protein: CASSLTGGGNTEAFF
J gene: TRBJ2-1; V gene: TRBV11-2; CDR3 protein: CASINYVGTGYNEQFF
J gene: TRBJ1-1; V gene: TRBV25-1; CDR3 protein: CASRQGNTEAFF
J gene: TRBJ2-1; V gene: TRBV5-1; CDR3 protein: CASSARLAGLPGEQFF
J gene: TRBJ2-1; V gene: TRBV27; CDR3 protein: CASSSLGGIFNEQFF
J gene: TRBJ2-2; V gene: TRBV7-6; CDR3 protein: CASSFRQGVAQENTGELFF
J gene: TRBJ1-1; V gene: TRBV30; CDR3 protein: CAWSDAGDAFF
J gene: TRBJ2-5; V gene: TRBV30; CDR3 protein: CAWSKSETQYF
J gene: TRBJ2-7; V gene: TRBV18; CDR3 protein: CASSWGTTGVLGEQYF
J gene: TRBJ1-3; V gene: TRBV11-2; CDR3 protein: CASSPRQGSGNTIYF
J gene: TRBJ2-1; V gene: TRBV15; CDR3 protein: CATSRNGAVGDEQFF
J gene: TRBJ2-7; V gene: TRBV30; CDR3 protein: CAWSVLGLAEKNPYEQYF